A single sample is the source of the 10 T cell receptor beta chains below, sequenced in a study of post-analysis software for immune sequencing data. Study observations and caveats: Relative to controls, patients had several TRBV segments at higher frequency, with TRBV5-6, TRBV5-1 and TRBV20-1 among these.

Carried by the TCR beta cDNA libraries were unique molecular identifiers. TCRdb redid the calling of the PCR reads with MiXCR, one entry per CDR3 protein. The sample includes about 460,000 distinct CDR3 sequences, roughly 46% seen only once; the top ten take about 12%. Antigens of these TCRs are unknown. Specimen: blood. These receptors were collected from a girl between 10 and 17 years old with multiple sclerosis.

This CDR3 is CSVAQDSYEQYF. The CDR3 bases are TGCAGCGTAGCACAGGATTCCTACGAGCAGTACTTC. V and J are TRBV29-1 and TRBJ2-7; possible D gene TRBD1, 5 bases. Germline V CDR1 and CDR2: SQVTM, ANQGSEA. There are 12 residues in the CDR3. V was clipped by 6 bases and J by 1 base, with 10 bases between them.

The J gene is TRBJ2-5, the V gene TRBV20-1; TRBD2 aligns across 14 bases. The V segment lost 5 bases and the J segment 2 bases; nucleotides outside the gene matches: 4. The length of the CDR3 is 15 residues. Germline V gene sequence: CDR1 DFQATT, CDR2 SNEGSKA (reference sequence). The CDR3 DNA follows: TGCAGTGCTGGAGGGACTAGCGGGAGACAAGAGACCCAGTACTTC. Protein product: CSAGGTSGRQETQYF.

This clonotype was seen more than once but under ten times. The genes are TRBV6-1 and TRBJ1-2, with D hard to call. Germline V gene data show CDR1 as MNHNS and CDR2 as SASEGT. V was cut by 1 base and J by 3 bases, with 12 bases left in between. CDR3 size: 15 residues. CDR3 sequence: CASSEGVGVHYGYTF. The CDR3, as DNA: TGTGCCAGCAGTGAAGGAGTTGGGGTACACTATGGCTACACCTTC.

This clonotype appeared many times. The rearrangement uses TRBV29-1 and TRBJ2-5; no clear D. The germline CDR1 and CDR2 sequences are SQVTM and ANQGSEA. The CDR3 runs to 13 residues. Trimming shortened V by 4 bases and J by 5 bases, and 14 bases separated the two germline ends. CDR3 bases: TGCAGCGTTGCGATAGGTGAATTGGAGACCCAGTACTTC. Protein product: CSVAIGELETQYF.

This clonotype was recorded many times. CDR3 residues: CSVEIGQGKNIQYF. DNA of the CDR3: TGCAGCGTTGAAATAGGGCAGGGGAAAAACATTCAGTACTTC. The chain links TRBV29-1 to TRBJ2-4; D may be TRBD1 (6 bases). The CDR3 runs 14 residues. V shed 2 bases and J shed 4 bases, with 12 bases lying between them. Germline assignment: CDR1 SQVTM and CDR2 ANQGSEA.

This clonotype was observed a handful of times. The chain carries TRBV13 and TRBJ2-7; 9 bases align to TRBD1. The junction had 8 bases not matched to a gene; V was cut back by 5 bases and J by 3 bases. The CDR3 has 15 amino acids. The germline V gene has CDR1 PRHDT and CDR2 FYEKMQ (reference sequence). The DNA for the CDR3 is TGTGCCAGCAGCCCCGGGACAGGGAATAACTACGAGCAGTACTTC. Amino acid sequence: CASSPGTGNNYEQYF.

There are a few counts of this clonotype. The chain employs TRBV3-1 and TRBJ1-2; D is unclear. CDR1 and CDR2 (germline): LGHDT, YNNKEL (reference sequence). This CDR3 region has 13 residues. Deletions cut 4 bases from V and 0 bases from J, with 6 bases between. CDR3 nucleotide sequence: TGTGCCAGCAGCCCCGACACTAACTATGGCTACACCTTC. Protein: CASSPDTNYGYTF.

V and J are TRBV20-1 and TRBJ2-5; the D is unclear. The V gene's germline CDR1 is DFQATT and CDR2 SNEGSKA (reference sequence). Trimming took off 1 base at V and 7 bases at J, with 13 bases between the two ends. The length of the CDR3 is 13 residues. As DNA, the CDR3 is TGCAGTGCTAGAGCCCAACTGGGTGGGACCCAGTACTTC. This translates into CSARAQLGGTQYF.

The V gene is TRBV19, the J gene TRBJ2-1, with 15 bases matching TRBD2. CDR1 and CDR2 (germline): LNHDA, SQIVND (reference sequence). This CDR3 is built from 20 residues. With 5 bases clipped from V and 5 bases from J, the junction kept 16 bases outside the gene matches. DNA for the CDR3: TGTGCCAGTAGTCCCACGCCGGGACTAGCGGGAGGAAGCGGGGACAATGAGCAGTTCTTC. This codes for CASSPTPGLAGGSGDNEQFF.

The chain carries TRBV5-1 and TRBJ1-1; 8 bases align to TRBD1. Germline assignment: CDR1 SGHRS and CDR2 YFSETQ. V lost 0 bases and J lost 4; bases outside the gene matches: 8. The CDR3 is 16 residues long. CDR3 region: CASSLGFRGLGTEAFF. Written as DNA, the CDR3 is TGCGCCAGCAGCTTGGGGTTCAGGGGGCTCGGCACTGAAGCTTTCTTT.